The present T cell receptor (beta chain) was sequenced within a study of blood T cells in healthy people across ages. Overall study findings and caveats: Among T cells, TCR beta diversity per million cells dropped roughly linearly as age rose. Bulk PBMC profiling left naive and antigen-experienced comparisons inconclusive. The study found more naive CD4+ cells and higher diversity in long-lived than aged donors.

The germline CDR1 and CDR2 sequences are SGHAT and FQNNGV. This CDR3 region has 14 residues. With 5 bases removed from V and 7 bases from J, the gap between germline ends came to 18 bases. Every donor contributed about 10 milliliters of peripheral blood by blood draw. Primers used in a second PCR of roughly 6 to 11 cycles were a sample-barcoded 5' primer and a J-beta primer mix. From the 5' RACE reads, TCRdb called clonotypes with MiXCR, one entry per CDR3 protein. The sample lists some 1.7 million distinct CDR3 sequences, roughly 27% occurring once. There are a few counts of this clonotype. What it recognizes is unknown.

Sequencing used blood. This rearrangement joins TRBV11-2 to TRBJ2-7; D uncertain. The sequence was collected from a woman in her twenties or thirties in good health. CDR3 loop: CASSPLWAPGEQYF. DNA for the CDR3: TGTGCCAGCAGCCCTCTGTGGGCCCCCGGGGAGCAGTACTTC.